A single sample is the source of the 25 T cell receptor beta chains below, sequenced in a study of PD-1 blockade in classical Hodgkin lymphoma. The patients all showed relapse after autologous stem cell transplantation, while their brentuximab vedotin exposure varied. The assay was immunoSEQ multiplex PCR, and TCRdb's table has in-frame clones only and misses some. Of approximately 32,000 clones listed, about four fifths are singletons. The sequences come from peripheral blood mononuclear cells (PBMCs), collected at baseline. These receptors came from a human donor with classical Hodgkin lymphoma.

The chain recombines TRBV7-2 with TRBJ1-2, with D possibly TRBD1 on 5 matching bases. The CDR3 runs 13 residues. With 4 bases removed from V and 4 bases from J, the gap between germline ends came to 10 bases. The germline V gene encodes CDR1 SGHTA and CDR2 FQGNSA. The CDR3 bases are TGTGCCAGCAGCTGGGACTCTTTCTATGGCTACACCTTC. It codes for CASSWDSFYGYTF.

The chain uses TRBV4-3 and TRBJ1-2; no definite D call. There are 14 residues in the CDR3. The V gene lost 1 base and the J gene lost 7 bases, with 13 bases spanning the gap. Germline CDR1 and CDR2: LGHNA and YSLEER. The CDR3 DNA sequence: TGCGCCAGCAGCCAAGTCTCGGGGTTCGGTGGCTACACCTTC. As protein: CASSQVSGFGGYTF.

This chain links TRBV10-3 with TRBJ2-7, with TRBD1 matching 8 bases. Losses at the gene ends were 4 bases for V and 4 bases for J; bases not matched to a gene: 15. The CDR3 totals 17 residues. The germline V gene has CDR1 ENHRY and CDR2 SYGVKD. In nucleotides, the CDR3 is TGTGCCATCAGTGTAGGGGAGACCGGGACAGGTCCTTACGAGCAGTACTTC. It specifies CAISVGETGTGPYEQYF.

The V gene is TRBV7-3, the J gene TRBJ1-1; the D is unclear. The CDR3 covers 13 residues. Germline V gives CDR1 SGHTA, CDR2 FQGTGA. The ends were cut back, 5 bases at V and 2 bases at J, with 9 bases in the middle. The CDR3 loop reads CASSAGHNTEAFF. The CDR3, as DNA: TGTGCCAGCAGCGCCGGGCATAACACTGAAGCTTTCTTT.

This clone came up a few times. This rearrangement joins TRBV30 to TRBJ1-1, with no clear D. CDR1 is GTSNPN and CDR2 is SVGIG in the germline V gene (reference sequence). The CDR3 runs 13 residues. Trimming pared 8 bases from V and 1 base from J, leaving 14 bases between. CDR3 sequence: CARMVLSNTEAFF. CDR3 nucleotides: TGTGCCCGTATGGTTCTCTCGAACACTGAAGCTTTCTTT. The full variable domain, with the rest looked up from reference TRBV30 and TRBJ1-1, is SQTIHQWPATLVQPVGSPLSLECTVEGTSNPNLYWYRQAAGRGLQLLFYSVGIGQISSEVPQNLSASRPQDRQFILSSKKLLLSDSGFYLCARMVLSNTEAFFGQGTRLTVV.

The CDR3: CASSQNPQGLNTEAFF. CDR3 in DNA: TGTGCCAGCAGCCAGAACCCCCAGGGGCTGAACACTGAAGCTTTCTTT. J is TRBJ1-1 and V is TRBV11-3, with D perhaps matching TRBD1 (6 bases). CDR3 length equals 16 residues. Trimming left V 5 bases short and J 0 bases short, with 16 bases between. Germline V gene lookup returns CDR1 SGHNT and CDR2 YENEEA.

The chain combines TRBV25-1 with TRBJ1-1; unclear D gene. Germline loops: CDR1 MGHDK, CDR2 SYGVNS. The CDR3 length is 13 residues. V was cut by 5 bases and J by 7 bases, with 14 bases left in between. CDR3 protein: CASSPALSGEAFF. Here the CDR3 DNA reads TGTGCCAGCAGTCCAGCCCTATCTGGTGAAGCTTTCTTT.

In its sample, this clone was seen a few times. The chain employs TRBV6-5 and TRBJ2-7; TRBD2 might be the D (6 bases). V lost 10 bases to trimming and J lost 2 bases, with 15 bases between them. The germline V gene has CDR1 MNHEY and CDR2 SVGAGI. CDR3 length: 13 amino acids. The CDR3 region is CATRDFSTYEQYF. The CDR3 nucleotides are TGTGCCACCAGGGACTTTAGTACCTACGAGCAGTACTTC.

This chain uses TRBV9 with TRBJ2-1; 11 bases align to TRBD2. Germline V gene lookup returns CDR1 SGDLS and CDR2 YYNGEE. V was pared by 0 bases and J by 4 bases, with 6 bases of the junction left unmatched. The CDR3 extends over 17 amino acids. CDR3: CASSVAPSSGGYNEQFF. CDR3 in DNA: TGTGCCAGCAGCGTAGCCCCCTCTAGCGGGGGGTACAATGAGCAGTTCTTC.

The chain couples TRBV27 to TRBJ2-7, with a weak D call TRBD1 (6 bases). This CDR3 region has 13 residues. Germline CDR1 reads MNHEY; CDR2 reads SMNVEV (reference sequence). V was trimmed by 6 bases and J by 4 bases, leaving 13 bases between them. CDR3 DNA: TGTGCCAGCAGCGAAGACAGGTTATACGAGCAGTACTTC. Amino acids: CASSEDRLYEQYF.

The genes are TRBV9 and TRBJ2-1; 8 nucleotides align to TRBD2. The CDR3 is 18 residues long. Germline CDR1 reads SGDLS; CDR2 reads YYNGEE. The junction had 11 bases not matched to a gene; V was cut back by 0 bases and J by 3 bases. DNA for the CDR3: TGTGCCAGCAGCGTAGAAGTCCGAGCGGGGGCCGACTACAATGAGCAGTTCTTC. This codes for CASSVEVRAGADYNEQFF.

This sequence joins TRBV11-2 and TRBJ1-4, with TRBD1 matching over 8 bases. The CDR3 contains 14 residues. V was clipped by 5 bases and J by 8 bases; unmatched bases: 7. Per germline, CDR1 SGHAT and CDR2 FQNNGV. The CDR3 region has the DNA TGTGCCAGCAGCCCAGGACAGGGATGGGAAAAACTGTTTTTT. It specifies CASSPGQGWEKLFF.

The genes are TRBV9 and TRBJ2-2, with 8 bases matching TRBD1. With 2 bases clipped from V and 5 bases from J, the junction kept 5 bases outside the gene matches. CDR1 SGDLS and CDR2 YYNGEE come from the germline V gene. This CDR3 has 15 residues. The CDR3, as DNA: TGTGCCAGCAGCGTCAGGGGGCATACTACCGGGGAGCTGTTTTTT. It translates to CASSVRGHTTGELFF.

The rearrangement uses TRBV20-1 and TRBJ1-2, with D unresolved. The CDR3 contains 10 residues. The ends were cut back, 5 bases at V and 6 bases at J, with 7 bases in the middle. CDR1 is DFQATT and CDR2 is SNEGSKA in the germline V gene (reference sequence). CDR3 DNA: TGCAGTGCTGGTGTCAATGGCTACACCTTC. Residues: CSAGVNGYTF.

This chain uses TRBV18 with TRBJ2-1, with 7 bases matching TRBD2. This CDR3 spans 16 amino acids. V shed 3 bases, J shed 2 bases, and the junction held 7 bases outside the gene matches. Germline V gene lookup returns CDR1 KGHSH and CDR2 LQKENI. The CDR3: CASSPSGGGAYNEQFF. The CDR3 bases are TGTGCCAGCTCACCCTCCGGTGGGGGGGCCTACAATGAGCAGTTCTTC.

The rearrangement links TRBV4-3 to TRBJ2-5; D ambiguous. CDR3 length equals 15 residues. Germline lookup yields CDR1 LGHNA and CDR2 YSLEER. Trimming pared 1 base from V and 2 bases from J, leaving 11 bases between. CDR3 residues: CASSQGVGGQETQYF. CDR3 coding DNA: TGCGCCAGCAGCCAAGGTGTGGGTGGTCAAGAGACCCAGTACTTC.

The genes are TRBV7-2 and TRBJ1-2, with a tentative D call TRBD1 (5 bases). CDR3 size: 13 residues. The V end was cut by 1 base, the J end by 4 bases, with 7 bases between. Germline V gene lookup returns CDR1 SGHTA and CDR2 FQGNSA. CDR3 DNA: TGTGCCAGCAGCTTAGGGGGCGGCTATGGCTACACCTTC. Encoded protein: CASSLGGGYGYTF. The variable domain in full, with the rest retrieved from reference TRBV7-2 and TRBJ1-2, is GAGVSQSPSNKVTEKGKDVELRCDPISGHTALYWYRQSLGQGLEFLIYFQGNSAPDKSGLPSDRFSAERTGGSVSTLTIQRTQQEDSAVYLCASSLGGGYGYTFGSGTRLTVV.

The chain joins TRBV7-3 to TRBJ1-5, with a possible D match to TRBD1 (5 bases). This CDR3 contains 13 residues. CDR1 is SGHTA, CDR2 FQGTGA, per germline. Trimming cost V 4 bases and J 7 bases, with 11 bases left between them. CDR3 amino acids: CASSSIGGQPQHF. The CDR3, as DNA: TGTGCCAGCAGCTCAATCGGGGGACAGCCCCAGCATTTT.

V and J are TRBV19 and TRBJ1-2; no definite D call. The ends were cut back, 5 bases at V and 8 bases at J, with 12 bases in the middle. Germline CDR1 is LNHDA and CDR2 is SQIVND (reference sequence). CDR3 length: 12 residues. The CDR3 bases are TGTGCCAGTAGTCCAGACTTCCAGGGCTACACCTTC. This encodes CASSPDFQGYTF.

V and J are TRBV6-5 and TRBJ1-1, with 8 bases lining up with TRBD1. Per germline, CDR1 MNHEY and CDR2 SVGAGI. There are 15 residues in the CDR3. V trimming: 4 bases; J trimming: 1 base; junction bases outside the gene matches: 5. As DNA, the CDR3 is TGTGCCAGCAGTTTAGACAGGGGCAGGAACACTGAAGCTTTCTTT. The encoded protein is CASSLDRGRNTEAFF.

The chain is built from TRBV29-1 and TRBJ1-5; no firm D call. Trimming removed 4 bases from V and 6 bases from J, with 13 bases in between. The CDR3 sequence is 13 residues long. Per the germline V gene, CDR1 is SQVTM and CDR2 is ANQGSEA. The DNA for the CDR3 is TGCAGCGTTGGTGGAGACGTAGGTCAGCCCCAGCATTTT. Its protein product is CSVGGDVGQPQHF.

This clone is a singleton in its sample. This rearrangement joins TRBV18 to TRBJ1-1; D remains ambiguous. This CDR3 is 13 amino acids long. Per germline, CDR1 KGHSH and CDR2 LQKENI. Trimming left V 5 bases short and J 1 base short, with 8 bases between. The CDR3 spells CASSYGENTEAFF. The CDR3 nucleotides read TGTGCCAGCTCATATGGCGAGAACACTGAAGCTTTCTTT.

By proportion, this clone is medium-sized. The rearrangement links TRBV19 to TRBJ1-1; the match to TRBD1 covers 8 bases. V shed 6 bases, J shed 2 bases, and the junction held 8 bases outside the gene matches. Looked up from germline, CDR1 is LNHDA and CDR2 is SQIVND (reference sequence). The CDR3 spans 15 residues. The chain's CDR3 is CASSPRDRTNTEAFF. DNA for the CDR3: TGTGCCAGTAGCCCCCGGGACAGGACAAACACTGAAGCTTTCTTT.

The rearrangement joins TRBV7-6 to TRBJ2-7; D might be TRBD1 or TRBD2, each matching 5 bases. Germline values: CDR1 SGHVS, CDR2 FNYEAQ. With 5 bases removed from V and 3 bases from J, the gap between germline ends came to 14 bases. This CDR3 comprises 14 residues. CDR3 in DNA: TGTGCCAGCAGCCGGGGACCGGGCGTCTACGAGCAGTACTTC. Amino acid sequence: CASSRGPGVYEQYF.

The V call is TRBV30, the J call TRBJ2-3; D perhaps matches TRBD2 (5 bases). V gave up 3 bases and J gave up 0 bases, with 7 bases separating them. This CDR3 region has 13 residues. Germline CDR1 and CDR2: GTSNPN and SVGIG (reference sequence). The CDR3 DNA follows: TGTGCCTGGAGGACGGGAAGCACAGATACGCAGTATTTT. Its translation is CAWRTGSTDTQYF.